The next 19 T cell receptor beta chains were all read from a single sample in a study of HIV-infected patients and healthy controls. Alpha and beta constant-region primers primed reverse transcription of about 500 ng RNA. Each of the alpha and beta chains got its own library through chain-specific third strand synthesis with indices. TCRdb redid the calling of the 5' RACE reads with MiXCR, one entry per CDR3 protein. The sample has around 6,600 distinct CDR3 sequences, about 8.6% seen once. Roughly three months, about 14 weeks, into antiretroviral therapy, follow-up blood was collected. The repertoire came from unfractionated whole blood and reflected all unsorted peripheral T cells. Here the sequenced sample was blood, taken during antiretroviral therapy. The receptors here all came from an adult with HIV infection.

This clonotype is classed as medium-sized. CDR3 residues: CATEPGLAGELFF. For the CDR3, the DNA is TGTGCCACCGAACCGGGACTAGCCGGGGAGCTGTTTTTT. J is TRBJ2-2 and V is TRBV6-2 or TRBV6-3; 8 bases line up with TRBD2. The CDR3 totals 13 residues. Trimming at V came to 10 bases and at J to 6 bases, leaving 7 bases not matched to a gene. In germline, CDR1 is MNHEY, CDR2 SVGEGT.

Judged by abundance, this clonotype is medium-sized. The rearrangement links TRBV5-1 to TRBJ2-5; the D is unclear. CDR1 is SGHRS, CDR2 YFSETQ, per germline. The CDR3 consists of 14 residues. The V gene lost 0 bases and the J gene lost 1 base, with 7 bases spanning the gap. CDR3 coding DNA: TGCGCCAGCAGCTTGGTAGCCCTCCAAGAGACCCAGTACTTC. Translation gives CASSLVALQETQYF.

This clonotype was counted many times. The rearrangement uses TRBV10-3 and TRBJ2-7, with D possibly matching TRBD2 (6 bases). CDR3 length equals 14 residues. The germline V gene has CDR1 ENHRY and CDR2 SYGVKD. V was cut by 5 bases and J by 9 bases, with 20 bases left in between. The CDR3 loop is CAISKDTEGLGQYF. The CDR3 region has the DNA TGTGCCATCAGTAAGGACACGGAGGGGCTAGGGCAGTACTTC.

In nucleotides, the CDR3 is TGTGCCACCGGACAGGGATCGGAGGCTTTCTTT. Translation: CATGQGSEAFF. This chain uses TRBV2 with TRBJ1-1; 8 bases are a match to TRBD1. Per the germline V gene, CDR1 is SNHLY and CDR2 is FYNNEI. The CDR3 consists of 11 residues. The V segment lost 10 bases and the J segment 11 bases; nucleotides outside the gene matches: 9.

This clonotype is medium-sized (0.01 to 0.1%) in the sample. The genes are TRBV7-2 and TRBJ1-2; D remains unclear. The germline V and J ends were trimmed by 1 base and 4 bases, with 13 bases remaining between them. CDR1 SGHTA and CDR2 FQGNSA come from the germline V gene. The CDR3 covers 15 residues. CDR3 residues: CASSLGLGSIYGYTF. CDR3 DNA: TGTGCCAGCAGCTTAGGGCTCGGCAGCATCTATGGCTACACCTTC. The full variable domain, with the rest looked up from reference TRBV7-2 and TRBJ1-2, is GAGVSQSPSNKVTEKGKDVELRCDPISGHTALYWYRQSLGQGLEFLIYFQGNSAPDKSGLPSDRFSAERTGGSVSTLTIQRTQQEDSAVYLCASSLGLGSIYGYTFGSGTRLTVV.

This clonotype is judged large. The V gene is TRBV6-5, the J gene TRBJ1-1; D remains unclear. The V gene lost 3 bases and the J gene lost 0 bases, with 2 bases spanning the gap. The CDR3 is made up of 12 amino acids. The germline gives CDR1 MNHEY, CDR2 SVGAGI. This chain's CDR3 is CASSYMNTEAFF. CDR3 nucleotide sequence: TGTGCCAGCAGTTATATGAACACTGAAGCTTTCTTT.

This clonotype has at least ten counts. V and J are TRBV4-3 and TRBJ2-3; D unclear. Germline V CDR1 and CDR2: LGHNA, YSLEER. This CDR3 is built from 13 residues. V gave up 3 bases and J gave up 4 bases, with 8 bases separating them. The CDR3 sequence is CASSQELADTQYF. The CDR3 coding sequence is TGCGCCAGCAGCCAGGAGTTGGCAGATACGCAGTATTTT.

This clonotype is labeled as medium-sized (0.01 to 0.1%). The rearrangement uses TRBV5-1 and TRBJ1-5; D remains unclear. Germline values: CDR1 SGHRS, CDR2 YFSETQ. This CDR3 is 11 amino acids long. V lost 3 bases to trimming and J lost 5 bases, with 3 bases between them. In DNA, the CDR3 is TGCGCCAGCAGCTCCGATCAGCCCCAGCATTTT. Residues: CASSSDQPQHF.

This clonotype rates as medium-sized (0.01 to 0.1%). The rearrangement links TRBV27 to TRBJ2-7; 9 bases match TRBD1. V was clipped by 5 bases and J by 2 bases; unmatched bases: 7. Germline V gives CDR1 MNHEY, CDR2 SMNVEV (reference sequence). The CDR3 spans 15 residues. The CDR3 region is CASSPGTGPAYEQYF. CDR3 nucleotides: TGTGCCAGCAGTCCGGGGACAGGGCCTGCCTACGAGCAGTACTTC.

This clonotype was picked up many times. This sequence joins TRBV20-1 and TRBJ1-6; no reliable D call. The V end was cut by 3 bases, the J end by 5 bases, with 14 bases between. The CDR3 consists of 15 residues. CDR1 DFQATT and CDR2 SNEGSKA come from the germline V gene (reference sequence). Written as DNA, the CDR3 is TGCAGTGCTAGCTTGGGTGGTCACGATAATTCACCCCTCCACTTT. Translated, it gives CSASLGGHDNSPLHF.

By sample share, this clonotype is large. The chain has TRBV7-9 and TRBJ2-7; D is perhaps TRBD2 (5 bases). This CDR3 comprises 13 residues. CDR1 and CDR2 from the germline V gene are SEHNR and FQNEAQ (reference sequence). The V end lost 3 bases, the J end lost 3 bases, and 9 bases lay between the germline ends. The CDR3 DNA is TGTGCCAGCAGCTTCGACTACCGCTACGAGCAGTACTTC. This translates into CASSFDYRYEQYF.

There are a few counts of this clonotype. This chain links TRBV5-1 with TRBJ1-1; maybe TRBD1 (6 bases). V shed 7 bases and J shed 7 bases, with 20 bases lying between them. CDR1 and CDR2 (germline): SGHRS, YFSETQ. The CDR3 consists of 14 residues. CDR3 in amino acids: CASGSTGQNDEAFF. The DNA for the CDR3 is TGCGCCAGCGGTTCGACAGGACAGAACGATGAAGCTTTCTTT.

The table lists this clonotype with many counts. The chain uses TRBV4-3 and TRBJ2-3; TRBD1 aligns across 7 bases. J lost 0 bases, V lost 1 base, and 4 bases had no gene match. The CDR3 length is 16 residues. Germline V gene lookup returns CDR1 LGHNA and CDR2 YSLEER. The CDR3 DNA sequence: TGCGCCAGCAGCCAAGGGACAGGAACTAGCACAGATACGCAGTATTTT. Amino acid sequence: CASSQGTGTSTDTQYF.

In its sample, this clonotype was seen many times. The chain uses TRBV20-1 and TRBJ2-3, with 12 nucleotides matching TRBD2. In germline, CDR1 is DFQATT, CDR2 SNEGSKA (reference sequence). The CDR3 contains 15 residues. Losses at the gene ends were 5 bases for V and 0 bases for J; bases not matched to a gene: 3. The CDR3 nucleotides are TGCAGTGCTGGGACTAGCGGGCCTAGCACAGATACGCAGTATTTT. Residues: CSAGTSGPSTDTQYF.

This clonotype was detected only once. This chain connects TRBV3-1 to TRBJ1-1; 7 bases are shared with TRBD1. The length of the CDR3 is 14 residues. Germline-derived CDR1 and CDR2 are LGHDT and YNNKEL (reference sequence). The junction had 3 bases not matched to a gene; V was cut back by 1 base and J by 4 bases. The CDR3 bases are TGTGCCAGCAGCCAAGGGCAGGGGGGCACTGAAGCTTTCTTT. This codes for CASSQGQGGTEAFF.

The CDR3 spells CASSYAGLPSDEKLFF. Here the CDR3 DNA reads TGTGCCAGCAGTTACGCAGGGCTGCCATCCGACGAAAAACTGTTTTTT. The V call is TRBV6-5, the J call TRBJ1-4; perhaps TRBD1 as D (5 bases). Germline CDR1 MNHEY, CDR2 SVGAGI. Trimming removed 2 bases from V and 8 bases from J, with 18 bases in between. This CDR3 region has 16 residues.

V usage is TRBV6-5 and J usage is TRBJ2-7, with 12 bases matching TRBD2. The trim removed 4 bases at V and 5 bases at J, leaving 18 bases unmatched. CDR1 and CDR2 from the germline V gene are MNHEY and SVGAGI. The CDR3 has 19 amino acids. In nucleotides, the CDR3 is TGTGCCAGCAGTTCCACTCGGGCTAGCGGGAGGGGAGGAGCGAACGAGCAGTACTTC. It encodes CASSSTRASGRGGANEQYF.

The chain has TRBV7-9 and TRBJ2-5, with 8 bases matching TRBD2. The ends lost 5 bases at V and 5 bases at J; junction bases unmatched: 4. Germline V gene lookup returns CDR1 SEHNR and CDR2 FQNEAQ (reference sequence). CDR3 length: 13 amino acids. The CDR3 region has the DNA TGTGCCAGCAGCCCCCCGGGAGGGGAGACCCAGTACTTC. Protein product: CASSPPGGETQYF.

In its sample, this clonotype ranks as medium-sized. V gene TRBV29-1 combines with J gene TRBJ1-5; possibly TRBD1 for D (5 bases). Trimming shortened V by 5 bases and J by 2 bases, and 13 bases separated the two germline ends. Germline V gene sequence: CDR1 SQVTM, CDR2 ANQGSEA. The CDR3 is made up of 14 amino acids. The CDR3 coding sequence is TGCAGCGTTCTCGAGGGGTACGGCAATCAGCCCCAGCATTTT. It is translated as CSVLEGYGNQPQHF.